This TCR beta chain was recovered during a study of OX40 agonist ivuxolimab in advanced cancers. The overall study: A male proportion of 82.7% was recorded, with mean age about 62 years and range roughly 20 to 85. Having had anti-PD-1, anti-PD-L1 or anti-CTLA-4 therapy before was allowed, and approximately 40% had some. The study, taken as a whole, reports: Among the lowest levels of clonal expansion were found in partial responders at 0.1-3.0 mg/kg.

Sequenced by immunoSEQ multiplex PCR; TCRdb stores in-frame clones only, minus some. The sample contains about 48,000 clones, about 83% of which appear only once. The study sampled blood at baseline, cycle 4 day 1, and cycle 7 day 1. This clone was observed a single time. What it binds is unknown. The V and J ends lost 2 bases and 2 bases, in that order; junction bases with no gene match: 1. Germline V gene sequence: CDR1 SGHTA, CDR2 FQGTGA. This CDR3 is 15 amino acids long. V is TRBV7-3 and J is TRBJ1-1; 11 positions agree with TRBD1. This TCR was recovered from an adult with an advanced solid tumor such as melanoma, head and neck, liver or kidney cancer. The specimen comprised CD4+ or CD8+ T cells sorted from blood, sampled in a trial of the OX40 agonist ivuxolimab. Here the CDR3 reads CASSLGTGGNTEAFF. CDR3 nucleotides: TGTGCCAGCAGCTTAGGGACAGGGGGTAACACTGAAGCTTTCTTT.